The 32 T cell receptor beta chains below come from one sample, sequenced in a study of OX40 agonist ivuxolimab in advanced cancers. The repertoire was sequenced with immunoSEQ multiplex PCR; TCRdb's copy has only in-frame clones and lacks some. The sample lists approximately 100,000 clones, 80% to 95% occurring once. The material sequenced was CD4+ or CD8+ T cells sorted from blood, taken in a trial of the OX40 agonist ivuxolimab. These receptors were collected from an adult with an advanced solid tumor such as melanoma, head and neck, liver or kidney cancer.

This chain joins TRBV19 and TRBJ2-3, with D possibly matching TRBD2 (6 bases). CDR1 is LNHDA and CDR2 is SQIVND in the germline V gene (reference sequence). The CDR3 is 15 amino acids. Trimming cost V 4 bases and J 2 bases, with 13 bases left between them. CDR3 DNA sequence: TGTGCCAGTAGTACGGGAGAGAACCCCACAGATACGCAGTATTTT. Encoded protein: CASSTGENPTDTQYF.

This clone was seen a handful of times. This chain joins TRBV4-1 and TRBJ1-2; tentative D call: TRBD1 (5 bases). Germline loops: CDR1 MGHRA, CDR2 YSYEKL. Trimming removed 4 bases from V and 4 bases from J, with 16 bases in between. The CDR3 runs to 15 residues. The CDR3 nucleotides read TGCGCCAGCAGCCCACCGGGACGGACCTTCTATGGCTACACCTTC. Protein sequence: CASSPPGRTFYGYTF.

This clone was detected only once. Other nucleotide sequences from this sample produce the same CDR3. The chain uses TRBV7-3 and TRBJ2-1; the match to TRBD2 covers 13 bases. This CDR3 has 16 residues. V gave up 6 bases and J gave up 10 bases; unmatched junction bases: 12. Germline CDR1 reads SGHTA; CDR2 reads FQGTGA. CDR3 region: CASSLLGTSGTREQFF. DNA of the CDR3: TGTGCCAGCAGTTTGCTTGGGACTAGCGGGACGCGGGAGCAGTTCTTC.

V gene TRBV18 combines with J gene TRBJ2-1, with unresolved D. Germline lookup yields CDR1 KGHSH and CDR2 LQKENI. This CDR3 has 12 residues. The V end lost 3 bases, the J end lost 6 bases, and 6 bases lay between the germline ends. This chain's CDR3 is CASSPFTNEQFF. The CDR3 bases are TGTGCCAGCTCACCGTTCACCAATGAGCAGTTCTTC.

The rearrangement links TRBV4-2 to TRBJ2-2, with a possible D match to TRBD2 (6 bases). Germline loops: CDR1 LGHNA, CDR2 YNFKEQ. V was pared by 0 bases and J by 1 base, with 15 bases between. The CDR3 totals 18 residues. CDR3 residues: CASSQDSFGGMNTGELFF. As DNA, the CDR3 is TGTGCCAGCAGCCAAGATTCTTTTGGCGGGATGAACACCGGGGAGCTGTTTTTT.

CDR3 residues: CASSLTPVAGDYQRTDTQYF. Here the CDR3 DNA reads TGTGCCAGCAGCTTAACCCCAGTAGCGGGCGACTATCAACGCACAGATACGCAGTATTTT. V and J are TRBV7-3 and TRBJ2-3, with TRBD2 matching over 7 bases. Germline V gene data show CDR1 as SGHTA and CDR2 as FQGTGA. V shed 0 bases and J 1 base; nucleotides not matched to a gene: 16. This CDR3 region has 20 residues. Based on the CDR3 plus reference TRBV7-3 and TRBJ2-3, the full variable domain is GAGVSQTPSNKVTEKGKYVELRCDPISGHTALYWYRQSLGQGPEFLIYFQGTGAADDSGLPNDRFFAVRPEGSVSTLKIQRTERGDSAVYLCASSLTPVAGDYQRTDTQYFGPGTRLTVL.

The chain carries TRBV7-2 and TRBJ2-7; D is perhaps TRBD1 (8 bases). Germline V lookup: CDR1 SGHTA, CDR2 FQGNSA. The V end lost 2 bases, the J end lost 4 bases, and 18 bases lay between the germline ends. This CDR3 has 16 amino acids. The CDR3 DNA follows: TGTGCCAGCAGCTTAAGGCTCACAGGGGGGGATTACGAGCAGTACTTC. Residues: CASSLRLTGGDYEQYF.

This chain's CDR3 is CASSQDRAYEQYF. The CDR3 DNA follows: TGTGCCAGCAGCCAAGATCGGGCCTACGAGCAGTACTTC. The chain employs TRBV4-2 and TRBJ2-7, with D unclear. Trimming cost V 0 bases and J 2 bases, with 5 bases left between them. This CDR3 contains 13 residues. The germline V gene has CDR1 LGHNA and CDR2 YNFKEQ.

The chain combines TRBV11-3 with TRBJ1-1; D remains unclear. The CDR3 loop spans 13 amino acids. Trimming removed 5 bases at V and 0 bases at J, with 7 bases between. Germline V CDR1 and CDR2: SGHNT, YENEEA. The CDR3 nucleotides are TGTGCCAGCAGCCTGGGCTTGAACACTGAAGCTTTCTTT. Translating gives CASSLGLNTEAFF.

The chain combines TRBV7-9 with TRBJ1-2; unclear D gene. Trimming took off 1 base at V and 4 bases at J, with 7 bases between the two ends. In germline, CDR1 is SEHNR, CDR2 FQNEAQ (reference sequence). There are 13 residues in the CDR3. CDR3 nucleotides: TGTGCCAGCAGCTTAGAGCAGGTCTATGGCTACACCTTC. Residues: CASSLEQVYGYTF.

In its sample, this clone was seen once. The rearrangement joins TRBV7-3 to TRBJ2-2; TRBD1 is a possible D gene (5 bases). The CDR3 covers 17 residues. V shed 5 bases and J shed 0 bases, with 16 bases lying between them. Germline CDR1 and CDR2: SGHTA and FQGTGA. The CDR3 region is CASSPQGRASNTGELFF. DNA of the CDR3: TGTGCCAGCAGCCCCCAGGGAAGGGCCTCGAACACCGGGGAGCTGTTTTTT.

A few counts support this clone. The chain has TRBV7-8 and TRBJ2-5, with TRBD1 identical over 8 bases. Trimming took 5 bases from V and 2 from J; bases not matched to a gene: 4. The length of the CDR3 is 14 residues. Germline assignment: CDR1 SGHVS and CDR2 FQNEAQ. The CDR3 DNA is TGTGCCAGCAGCAACCGACAGGGGCAAGAGACCCAGTACTTC. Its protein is CASSNRQGQETQYF.

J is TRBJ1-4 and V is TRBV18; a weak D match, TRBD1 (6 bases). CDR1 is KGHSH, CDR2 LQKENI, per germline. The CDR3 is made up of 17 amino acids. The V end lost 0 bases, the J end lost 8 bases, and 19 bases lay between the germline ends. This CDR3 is CASSPPSSGGLGEKLFF. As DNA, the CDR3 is TGTGCCAGCTCACCACCATCGTCGGGGGGCCTTGGGGAAAAACTGTTTTTT.

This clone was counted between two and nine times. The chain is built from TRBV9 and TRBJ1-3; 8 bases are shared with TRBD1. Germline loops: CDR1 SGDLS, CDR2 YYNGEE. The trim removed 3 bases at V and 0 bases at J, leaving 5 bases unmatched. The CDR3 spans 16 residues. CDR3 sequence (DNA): TGTGCCAGCAGCGCCGGACAGGGAAACTCTGGAAACACCATATATTTT. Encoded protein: CASSAGQGNSGNTIYF. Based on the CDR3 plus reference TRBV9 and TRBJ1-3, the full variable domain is DSGVTQTPKHLITATGQRVTLRCSPRSGDLSVYWYQQSLDQGLQFLIQYYNGEERAKGNILERFSAQQFPDLHSELNLSSLELGDSALYFCASSAGQGNSGNTIYFGEGSWLTVV.

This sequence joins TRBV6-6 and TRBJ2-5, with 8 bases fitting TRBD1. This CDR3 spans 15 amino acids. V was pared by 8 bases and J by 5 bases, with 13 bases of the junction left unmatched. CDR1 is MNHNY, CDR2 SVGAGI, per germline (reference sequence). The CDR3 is CASASPGTGRETQYF. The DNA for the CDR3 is TGTGCCAGCGCGTCACCCGGGACAGGAAGGGAGACCCAGTACTTC.

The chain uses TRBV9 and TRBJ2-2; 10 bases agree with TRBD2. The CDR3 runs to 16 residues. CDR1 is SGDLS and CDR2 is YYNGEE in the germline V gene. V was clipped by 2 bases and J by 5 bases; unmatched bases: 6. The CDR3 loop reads CASSVASGRRTGELFF. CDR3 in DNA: TGTGCCAGCAGCGTCGCTAGCGGGAGAAGGACCGGGGAGCTGTTTTTT.

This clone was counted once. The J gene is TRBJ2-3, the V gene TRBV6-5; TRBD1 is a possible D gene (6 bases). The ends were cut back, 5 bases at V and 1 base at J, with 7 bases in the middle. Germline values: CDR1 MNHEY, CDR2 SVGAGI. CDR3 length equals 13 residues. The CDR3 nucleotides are TGTGCCAGCAGTAGACAGGGCACAGATACGCAGTATTTT. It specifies CASSRQGTDTQYF.

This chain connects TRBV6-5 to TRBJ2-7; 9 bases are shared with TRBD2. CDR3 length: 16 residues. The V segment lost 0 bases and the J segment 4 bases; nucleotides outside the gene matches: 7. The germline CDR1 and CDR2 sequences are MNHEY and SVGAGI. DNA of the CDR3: TGTGCCAGCAGTTACTCAAGATTAGCGGGAGAGTACGAGCAGTACTTC. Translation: CASSYSRLAGEYEQYF.

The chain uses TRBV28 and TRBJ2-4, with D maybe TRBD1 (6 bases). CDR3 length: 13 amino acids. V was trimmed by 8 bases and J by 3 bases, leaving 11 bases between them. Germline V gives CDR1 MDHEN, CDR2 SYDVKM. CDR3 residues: CASVAGDKNIQYF. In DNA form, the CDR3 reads TGTGCCAGCGTTGCAGGGGACAAAAACATTCAGTACTTC.

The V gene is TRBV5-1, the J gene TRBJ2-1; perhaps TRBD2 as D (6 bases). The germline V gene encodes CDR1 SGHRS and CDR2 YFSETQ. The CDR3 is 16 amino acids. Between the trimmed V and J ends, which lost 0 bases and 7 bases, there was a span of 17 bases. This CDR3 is CASSLEGGDAENEQFF. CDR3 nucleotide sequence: TGCGCCAGCAGCTTGGAGGGCGGGGATGCTGAAAATGAGCAGTTCTTC. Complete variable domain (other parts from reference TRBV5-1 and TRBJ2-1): KAGVTQTPRYLIKTRGQQVTLSCSPISGHRSVSWYQQTPGQGLQFLFEYFSETQRNKGNFPGRFSGRQFSNSRSEMNVSTLELGDSALYLCASSLEGGDAENEQFFGPGTRLTVL.

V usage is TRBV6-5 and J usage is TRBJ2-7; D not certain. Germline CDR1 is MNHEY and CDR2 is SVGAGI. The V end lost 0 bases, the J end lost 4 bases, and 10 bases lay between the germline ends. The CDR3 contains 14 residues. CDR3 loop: CASSYSKTLYEQYF. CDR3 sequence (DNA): TGTGCCAGCAGTTACTCGAAGACCCTATACGAGCAGTACTTC.

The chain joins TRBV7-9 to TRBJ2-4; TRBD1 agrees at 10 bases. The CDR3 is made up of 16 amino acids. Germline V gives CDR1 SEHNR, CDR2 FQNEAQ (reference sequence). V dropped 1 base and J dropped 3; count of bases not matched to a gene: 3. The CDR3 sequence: CASSLGQGAYKNIQYF. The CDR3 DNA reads TGTGCCAGCAGCTTAGGACAGGGGGCTTACAAAAACATTCAGTACTTC.

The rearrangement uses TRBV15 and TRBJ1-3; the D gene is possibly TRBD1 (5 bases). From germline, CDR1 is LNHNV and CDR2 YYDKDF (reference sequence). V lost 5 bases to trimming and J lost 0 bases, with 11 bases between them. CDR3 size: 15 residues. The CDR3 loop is CATSSRDGSGNTIYF. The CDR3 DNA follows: TGTGCCACCAGCTCCAGGGACGGCTCTGGAAACACCATATATTTT.

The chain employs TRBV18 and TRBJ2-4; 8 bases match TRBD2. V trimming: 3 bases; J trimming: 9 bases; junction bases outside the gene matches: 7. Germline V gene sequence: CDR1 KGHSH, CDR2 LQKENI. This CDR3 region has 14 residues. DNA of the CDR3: TGTGCCAGCTCACCTCCTCGGGAGGGCGGCATTCAGTACTTC. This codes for CASSPPREGGIQYF.

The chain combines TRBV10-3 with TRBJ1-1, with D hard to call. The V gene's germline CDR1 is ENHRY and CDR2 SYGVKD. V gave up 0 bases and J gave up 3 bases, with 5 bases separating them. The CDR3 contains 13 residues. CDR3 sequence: CAISESGDTEAFF. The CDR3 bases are TGTGCCATCAGTGAGTCGGGAGACACTGAAGCTTTCTTT.

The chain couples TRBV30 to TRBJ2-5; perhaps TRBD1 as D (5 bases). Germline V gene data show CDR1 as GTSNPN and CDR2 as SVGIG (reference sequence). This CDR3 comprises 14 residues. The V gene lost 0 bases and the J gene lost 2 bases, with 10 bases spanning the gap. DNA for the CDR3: TGTGCCTGGAGTGTACAAACAGGTCAAGAGACCCAGTACTTC. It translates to CAWSVQTGQETQYF.

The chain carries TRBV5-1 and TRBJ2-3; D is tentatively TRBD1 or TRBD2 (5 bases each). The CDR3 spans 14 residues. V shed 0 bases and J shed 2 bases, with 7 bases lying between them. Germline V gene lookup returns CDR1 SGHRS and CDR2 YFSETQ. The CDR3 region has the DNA TGCGCCAGCAGCTTGGGGGGACCCACAGATACGCAGTATTTT. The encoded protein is CASSLGGPTDTQYF.

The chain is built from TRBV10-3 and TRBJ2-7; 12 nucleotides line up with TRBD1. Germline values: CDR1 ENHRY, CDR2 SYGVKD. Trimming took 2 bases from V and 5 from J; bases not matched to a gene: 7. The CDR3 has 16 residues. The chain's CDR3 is CAISEPGQGARDEQYF. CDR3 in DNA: TGTGCCATCAGTGAGCCGGGACAGGGGGCGCGGGACGAGCAGTACTTC.

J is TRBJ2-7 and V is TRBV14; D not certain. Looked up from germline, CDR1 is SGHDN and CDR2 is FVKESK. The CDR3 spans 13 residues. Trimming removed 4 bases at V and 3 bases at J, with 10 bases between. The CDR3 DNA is TGTGCCAGCAGCCCCGACCGATTCTACGAGCAGTACTTC. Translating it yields CASSPDRFYEQYF. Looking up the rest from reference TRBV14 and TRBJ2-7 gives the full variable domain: EAGVTQFPSHSVIEKGQTVTLRCDPISGHDNLYWYRRVMGKEIKFLLHFVKESKQDESGMPNNRFLAERTGGTYSTLKVQPAELEDSGVYFCASSPDRFYEQYFGPGTRLTVT.

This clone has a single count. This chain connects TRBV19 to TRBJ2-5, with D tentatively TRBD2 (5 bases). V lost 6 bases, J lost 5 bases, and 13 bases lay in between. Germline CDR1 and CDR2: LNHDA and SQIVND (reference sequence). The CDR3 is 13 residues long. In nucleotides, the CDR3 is TGTGCCAGTAGGGACTTGGGTTTGGAGACCCAGTACTTC. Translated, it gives CASRDLGLETQYF.

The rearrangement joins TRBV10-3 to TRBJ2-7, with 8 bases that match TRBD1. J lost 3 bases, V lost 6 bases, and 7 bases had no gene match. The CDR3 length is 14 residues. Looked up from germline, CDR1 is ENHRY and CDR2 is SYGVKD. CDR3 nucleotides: TGTGCCATCAGCTCAGGACAGGGCGGCTACGAGCAGTACTTC. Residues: CAISSGQGGYEQYF.

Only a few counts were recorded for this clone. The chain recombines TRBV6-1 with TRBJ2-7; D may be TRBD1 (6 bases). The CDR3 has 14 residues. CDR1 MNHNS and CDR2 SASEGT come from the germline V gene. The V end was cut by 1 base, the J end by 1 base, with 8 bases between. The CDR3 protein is CASSEVGTSYEQYF. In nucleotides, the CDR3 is TGTGCCAGCAGTGAAGTTGGGACATCCTACGAGCAGTACTTC.